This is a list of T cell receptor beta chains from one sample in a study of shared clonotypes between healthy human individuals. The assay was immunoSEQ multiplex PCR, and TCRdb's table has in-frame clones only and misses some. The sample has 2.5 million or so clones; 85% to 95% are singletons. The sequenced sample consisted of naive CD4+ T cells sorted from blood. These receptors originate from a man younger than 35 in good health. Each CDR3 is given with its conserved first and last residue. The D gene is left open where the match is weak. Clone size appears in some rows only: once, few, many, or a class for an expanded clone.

TGTGCCCGTGGGACAGCCACCTACAATGAGCAGTTCTTC CARGTATYNEQFF TRBJ2-1 TRBV6-8 TRBD1 NA
TGTGCCTGGAGTCCTGCAAATCAGCCCCAGCATTTT CAWSPANQPQHF TRBJ1-5 TRBV30 NA few
TGCGCCAGCAGCCGAAGCTGGAATGAGCAGTTCTTC CASSRSWNEQFF TRBJ2-1 TRBV4-1 NA NA
TGTGCCAGCAGGCCTGGACTAGCGGGAAAGGAGACCCAGTACTTC CASRPGLAGKETQYF TRBJ2-5 TRBV2 TRBD2 once
TGTGCCAGTAGTACCGACAGGGCCAATCAGCCCCAGCATTTT CASSTDRANQPQHF TRBJ1-5 TRBV19 TRBD1 NA
TGTGCCAGCAGCCGGACCGGGACTACGGGGACAGATACGCAGTATTTT CASSRTGTTGTDTQYF TRBJ2-3 TRBV7-9 TRBD2 NA
TGTGCCAGCTCACCGCGGGACAGGGGGCAAGAAGGCTACACCTTC CASSPRDRGQEGYTF TRBJ1-2 TRBV18 TRBD1 NA
TGTGCCAGCAGTTGGGGGTACGAGCAGTACTTC CASSWGYEQYF TRBJ2-7 TRBV28 NA NA
TGCGCCAGCAGCCAAGATCCATGGCTAAATTCGGGAGAGACCCAGTACTTC CASSQDPWLNSGETQYF TRBJ2-5 TRBV4-1 NA NA
TGTGCCAGTAGGCCAGGTTCTGGAAACACCATATATTTT CASRPGSGNTIYF TRBJ1-3 TRBV19 NA NA
TGTGCCAGCAGCTGGACAGGGGGGGATGGAAACACCATATATTTT CASSWTGGDGNTIYF TRBJ1-3 TRBV5-4 TRBD1 NA
TGCGCCAGCAGCCAAGATTGGAATGGCTACACCTTC CASSQDWNGYTF TRBJ1-2 TRBV4-3 NA NA
TGTGCCAGCTCTGTTCAGAGAGACTCCTACGAGCAGTACTTC CASSVQRDSYEQYF TRBJ2-7 TRBV18 NA NA
TGCGCCAGCAGCGGGCCCCAGGGGGGCACAGATACGCAGTATTTT CASSGPQGGTDTQYF TRBJ2-3 TRBV4-3 TRBD1 NA
TGTGCCAGCAGCTCCGGACAGGGGAACTATGGCTACACCTTC CASSSGQGNYGYTF TRBJ1-2 TRBV7-3 TRBD1 NA
TGTGCCAGCTCACCGTATTCTGGAAACACCATATATTTT CASSPYSGNTIYF TRBJ1-3 TRBV18 NA few
TGTGCCTGGAGTGTACAGGGGCGTGAAAAACTGTTTTTT CAWSVQGREKLFF TRBJ1-4 TRBV30 TRBD1 NA
TGTGCCAGCAGCCCGAGAGATAGCGGGGGGCCTGGGTACTTC CASSPRDSGGPGYF TRBJ2-5 TRBV5-4 TRBD2 once